This TCR beta chain originates from a study of metastatic and nonmetastatic thyroid tumors. This clone was detected ten times or more. The antigen remains unidentified. TCRdb called clones again from the PCR reads with MiXCR. This repertoire shows roughly 30,000 clones, roughly a fifth found once; its top ten account for approximately 8.2%. Until they underwent thyroid surgery, no patient had received any treatment. Study conclusions and caveats: Patients with malignant thyroid tumors reportedly had significantly higher TCR beta diversity than those with benign nodules, in blood and tumor.

Germline CDR1 is LNHDA and CDR2 is SQIVND (reference sequence). J gave up 4 bases and V 7 bases, and 8 bases lay outside the gene matches. CDR3 size: 15 residues. The chain is built from TRBV19 and TRBJ2-1; 9 nucleotides line up with TRBD2. This TCR was sampled from a female donor with papillary thyroid cancer or a benign thyroid nodule (not recorded which). Some clones in this sample may be carry-over from other donors' samples. Sequencing was performed on blood. CDR3 nucleotides: TGTGCCAGTACGTTTAGCGGGGGACCTTACAATGAGCAGTTCTTC. It is translated as CASTFSGGPYNEQFF. Based on the CDR3 plus reference TRBV19 and TRBJ2-1, the full variable domain is DGGITQSPKYLFRKEGQNVTLSCEQNLNHDAMYWYRQDPGQGLRLIYYSQIVNDFQKGDIAEGYSVSREKKESFPLTVTSAQKNPTAFYLCASTFSGGPYNEQFFGPGTRLTVL.